This section outlines one TCR beta chain sequence together with its context. The record originates from a study of blood T cell repertoires in COVID-19. Study context: Samples came from the United States, Italy and Spain, spanning acute and convalescent COVID-19. PBMCs, B-cell-depleted T cells, or T cells provided the cDNA or gDNA that made up the material.

Original processing methods: The authors estimated nucleated cell counts from reference gene primer amplification. Only in-frame clones appear in the TCRdb table, and some are missing; sequencing was by immunoSEQ multiplex PCR. That table supplies the V and J calls and clone size; D and trimming were determined from the DNA. Seen here are 250,000 to 350,000 clones, approximately 81% observed once, and the top ten hold roughly 2.6%. The CDR3 has 14 amino acids. With 2 bases clipped from V and 11 bases from J, the junction kept 8 bases outside the gene matches. CDR1 and CDR2 from the germline V gene are SGHAT and FQNNGV. Participant-reported clinical history was the basis for cohort assignment.

Source material: PBMCs or T cells enriched from blood (not recorded which). The chain uses TRBV11-2 and TRBJ2-2; TRBD1 agrees at 7 bases. The TCR sequence derives from a woman aged 50 to 60 who had recovered from COVID-19. The CDR3 DNA reads TGTGCCAGCAGCTTACAACGTGACAGGGCTGAGCTGTTTTTT. This encodes CASSLQRDRAELFF.